The TCR beta chain described here comes from a study of blood T cell repertoires in COVID-19. To note about this clone: Distinct nucleotide sequences in the sample also encode this CDR3.

The table came from immunoSEQ multiplex PCR; TCRdb's copy has only in-frame clones and leaves some out. The sample carries fewer than 500,000 clones, nearly 90% recorded once. The source of this sequence is a woman under 30 with acute COVID-19. Sequencing was performed on PBMCs or T cells enriched from blood (not recorded which).

This CDR3 is CASSSGQTYEQYF. The CDR3 nucleotides read TGTGCCAGTAGTAGCGGACAGACCTACGAGCAGTACTTC. The gene calls are TRBV19 and TRBJ2-7; tentative D call: TRBD1 (6 bases). This CDR3 comprises 13 residues. V lost 4 bases, J lost 2 bases, and 9 bases lay in between. From germline, CDR1 is LNHDA and CDR2 SQIVND (reference sequence).